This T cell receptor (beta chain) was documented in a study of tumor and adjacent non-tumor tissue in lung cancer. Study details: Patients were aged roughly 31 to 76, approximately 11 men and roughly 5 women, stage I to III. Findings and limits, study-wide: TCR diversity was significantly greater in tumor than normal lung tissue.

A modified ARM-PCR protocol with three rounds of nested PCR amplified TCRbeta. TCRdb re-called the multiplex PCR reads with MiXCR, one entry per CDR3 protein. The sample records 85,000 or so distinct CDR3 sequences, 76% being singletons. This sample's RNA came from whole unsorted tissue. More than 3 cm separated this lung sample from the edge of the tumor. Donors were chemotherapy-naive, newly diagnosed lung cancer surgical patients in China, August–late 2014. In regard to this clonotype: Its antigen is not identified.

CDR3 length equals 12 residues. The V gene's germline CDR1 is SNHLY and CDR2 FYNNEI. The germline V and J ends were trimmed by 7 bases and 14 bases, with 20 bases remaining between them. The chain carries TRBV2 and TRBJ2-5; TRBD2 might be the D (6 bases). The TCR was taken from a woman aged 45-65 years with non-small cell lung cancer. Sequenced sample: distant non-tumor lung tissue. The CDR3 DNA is TGTGCCAGCAATGGGGGGATAGAGATCCATTACTTC. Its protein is CASNGGIEIHYF.